These T cell receptor beta chains were read from a single sample in a study of response to subunit inactivated influenza vaccine. Using its own MiXCR run on the RT-PCR reads, TCRdb lists one record per CDR3 protein. The data show around 570,000 distinct CDR3 sequences, approximately 7.7% seen once. The sample here was PBMCs from blood, taken roughly 24 months after vaccination. These receptors originate from a man aged 45 to 75 who received an inactivated influenza vaccine. CDR3s include the opening cysteine and the closing phenylalanine or tryptophan. A D gene is named only where the DNA matches it firmly. Clone size appears in some rows only: once, few, many, or a class for an expanded clone.

NA | NA | TRBJ1-5 | TRBV5-6 | TGTGCCAGCAGCCCCGGGACACGGGACTATAGCAATCAGCCCCAGCATTTT | CASSPGTRDYSNQPQHF
NA | many | TRBJ2-4 | TRBV10-3 | TGTGCCATCAGTGAAGGCAGCCAGGGCAAAAACATTCAGTACTTC | CAISEGSQGKNIQYF
TRBD2 | few | TRBJ2-1 | TRBV9 | TGTGCCAGCAGCGTAGCCGGGACTAGCTCCTACAATGAGCAGTCCTTC | CASSVAGTSSYNEQSF
NA | many | TRBJ2-2 | TRBV11-1 | TGTGCCAGCAGCCCGCAAGTCGGGGATCACGGGGAGCTGTTTTTT | CASSPQVGDHGELFF
TRBD1 | NA | TRBJ2-4 | TRBV5-1 | TGCGCCAGCAGCCCCACGGGACAGGGAAACACTCAGTACTTC | CASSPTGQGNTQYF
TRBD2 | NA | TRBJ2-1 | TRBV7-2 | TGTGCCAGCAGCTTACAGCGGGAGCACAACAATGAGCAGTTCTTC | CASSLQREHNNEQFF
TRBD1 | NA | TRBJ2-5 | TRBV20-1 | TGCAGTGCTAGTCAACAGGGGGTCCAAGAGACCCAGTACTTC | CSASQQGVQETQYF
TRBD1 | NA | TRBJ2-7 | TRBV4-2 | TGTGCCAGCAGCGTAATTCGACAGGGATCCTACGAGCAGTACTTC | CASSVIRQGSYEQYF
NA | many | TRBJ2-2 | TRBV11-2 | TGTGCCAGCAGTCCTCTAGGACCCGGGGAGCTGTTTTTT | CASSPLGPGELFF
NA | few | TRBJ1-6 | TRBV20-1 | TGCAGTGCTCTAAGCACAGGGTTGCGTTCACCCCTCCACTTT | CSALSTGLRSPLHF
NA | many | TRBJ1-1 | TRBV12-3/TRBV12-4 | TGTGCCAGCAGTACGACAGGACACGCTACTGAAGCTTTCTTT | CASSTTGHATEAFF
TRBD1 | NA | TRBJ1-2 | TRBV3-1 | TGTGCCAGCAGCCAAGTCGAACAGGGGTCGGGTGGCTACACCTTC | CASSQVEQGSGGYTF
NA | many | TRBJ2-7 | TRBV6-6 | TGTGCCAGCAGTTACGAGGGGAGTCTCGAGCAGTACTTC | CASSYEGSLEQYF
NA | NA | TRBJ2-4 | TRBV3-1 | TGTGCCAGCAGCCCACTAGTAGGCCAAAACATTCAGTACTTC | CASSPLVGQNIQYF
TRBD1 | many | TRBJ2-7 | TRBV7-2 | TGTGCCAGCAGCGTCCAGGGACAGAACTCCTACGAGCAGTACTTC | CASSVQGQNSYEQYF
TRBD1 | NA | TRBJ2-7 | TRBV7-9 | TGTGCCAGCAGCCCCCCGTTGGGGGGACAGGCGATCATCGGGCAGTACTTC | CASSPPLGGQAIIGQYF
TRBD1 | many | TRBJ2-2 | TRBV7-9 | TGTGCCAGCAGAGGGGGCGCGGGTTATACCGGGGAGCTGTTTTTT | CASRGGAGYTGELFF
TRBD2 | NA | TRBJ2-1 | TRBV5-5 | TGTGCCAGCAGCTTGGCCGGGACTAGCGGGAGTAAACGCAATGAGCAGTTCTTC | CASSLAGTSGSKRNEQFF
TRBD1 | NA | TRBJ2-3 | TRBV5-1 | TGCGCCAGCAGCTTGGGACAGGGGGCGGGAGATACGCAGTATTTT | CASSLGQGAGDTQYF
NA | few | TRBJ2-5 | TRBV15 | TGTGCCACCAGCGACAGGACCGCGGAGATAGAGACCCAGTACTTC | CATSDRTAEIETQYF
NA | few | TRBJ2-5 | TRBV27 | TGTGCCAGCAGTTTAACTTTGGGTCTGACGACCCAGTACTTC | CASSLTLGLTTQYF
TRBD1 | few | TRBJ1-1 | TRBV3-1 | TGTGCCAGCAGTGACACAGGGGGAACTGAAGCTTTCTTT | CASSDTGGTEAFF
NA | few | TRBJ2-1 | TRBV6-6 | TGTGCCAGCAGTACCGACGATCCTGAGCAGTTCTTC | CASSTDDPEQFF
TRBD1 | NA | TRBJ2-3 | TRBV25-1 | TGTGCCAGCAGTGGTAACAGGGGGCAGGGTGCAGATACGCAGTATTTT | CASSGNRGQGADTQYF
NA | NA | TRBJ2-7 | TRBV3-1 | TGTGCCAGCAGCCAAGTTGGCGGGTACCCCTACGAGCAGTACTTC | CASSQVGGYPYEQYF
NA | many | TRBJ2-7 | TRBV13 | TGTGCCAGCAGCGACCGTTTTGTCTCCTACGAGCAGTACTTC | CASSDRFVSYEQYF
NA | many | TRBJ2-7 | TRBV7-7 | TGTGCTAGCAGCTTAGCCCCCGCATCGGAGCAGTACTTC | CASSLAPASEQYF
TRBD1 | many | TRBJ2-1 | TRBV5-1 | TGCGCCAGCAGCTTGGGCGGCACAGGGGCCGAGAAGCAGTTCTTC | CASSLGGTGAEKQFF
NA | many | TRBJ2-5 | TRBV6-2/TRBV6-3 | TGTGCCAGCAGTCGAGACAGGCTTCGCCAAGAGACCCAGTACTTC | CASSRDRLRQETQYF
NA | many | TRBJ2-1 | TRBV24-1 | TGTGCCACCAGTGATTCTTTCAGAGGCAATGAGCAGTTCTTC | CATSDSFRGNEQFF
NA | few | TRBJ1-2 | TRBV2 | TGTGCCAGCAGTGAAGCGCTTAGCTATGGCTACACCTTC | CASSEALSYGYTF
NA | few | TRBJ2-7 | TRBV7-2 | TGTGCCAGCAGCTTAGTGGCGAAGGCTACCTACGAGCAGTACTTC | CASSLVAKATYEQYF
NA | few | TRBJ2-1 | TRBV20-1 | TGCAGTGCTAGAGATCAGGGGTCCTACAATGAGCAGTTCTTC | CSARDQGSYNEQFF